These T cell receptor beta chains were read from a single sample in a study of blood T cell repertoires in COVID-19. The data were produced by immunoSEQ multiplex PCR, yet TCRdb's version contains in-frame clones alone and is incomplete. There are 110,000 or so clones in the sample; 70% to 90% occur only once, and 4.6% lies in the top ten. Sequencing used peripheral blood. The receptors shown here come from a woman aged 50 to 65 with acute or convalescent COVID-19. The CDR3 runs from the conserved cysteine through the conserved F or W. A D gene is named only where the DNA matches it firmly. Size is omitted from some rows. Given values are once, few, many or a class for expanded clones.

clone_size j_call v_call d_call cdr3_aa cdr3_nt
. TRBJ2-5 TRBV28 . CASKPGIQETQYF TGTGCCAGCAAACCCGGGATTCAAGAGACCCAGTACTTC
. TRBJ2-7 TRBV4-1 TRBD2 CASSPPGLAGVEQYF TGCGCCAGCAGCCCGCCGGGACTAGCGGGAGTAGAGCAGTACTTC
few TRBJ1-1 TRBV28 . CASQTVNTEAFF TGTGCCAGCCAGACAGTGAACACTGAAGCTTTCTTT
. TRBJ2-1 TRBV10-3 . CAIKTSTQGSYNEQFF TGTGCCATCAAAACTAGCACCCAGGGATCCTACAATGAGCAGTTCTTC
. TRBJ1-1 TRBV9 . CASSPEVGMNTEAFF TGTGCCAGCAGCCCAGAAGTGGGCATGAACACTGAAGCTTTCTTT
few TRBJ1-5 TRBV4-2 . CASSQEASRPQHF TGTGCCAGCAGCCAAGAGGCTTCTCGGCCCCAGCATTTT
. TRBJ2-3 TRBV7-2 . CASSLVGTVTDTQYF TGTGCCAGCAGCTTAGTTGGAACAGTGACCGATACGCAGTATTTT
. TRBJ1-1 TRBV11-2 . CASSLVLATEAFF TGTGCCAGCAGCTTAGTTTTGGCCACTGAAGCTTTCTTT
once TRBJ1-3 TRBV4-1 TRBD1 CASSYRDSSGNTIYF TGCGCCAGCAGCTATCGGGACAGCTCTGGAAACACCATATATTTT
. TRBJ2-3 TRBV20-1 . CSARVEYTQYF TGCAGTGCTAGAGTAGAGTATACGCAGTATTTT
. TRBJ1-5 TRBV24-1 . CATSDLGSEMVQPQHF TGTGCCACCAGTGATTTGGGATCGGAGATGGTCCAGCCCCAGCATTTT
. TRBJ1-2 TRBV7-2 . CASSLSILYGYTF TGTGCCAGCAGCTTAAGTATACTATATGGCTACACCTTC
. TRBJ1-2 TRBV18 TRBD1 CASSPPGQDYGYTF TGTGCCAGCTCACCACCCGGACAGGACTATGGCTACACCTTC
. TRBJ2-2 TRBV7-7 TRBD1 CALRQGLTGELFF TGTGCTCTCCGACAGGGTTTAACCGGGGAGCTGTTTTTT
. TRBJ1-5 TRBV28 . CASSSPWGGGQPQHF TGTGCCAGCAGTTCTCCCTGGGGGGGAGGTCAGCCCCAGCATTTT
. TRBJ1-1 TRBV30 TRBD1 CAWSVGTGEAFF TGTGCCTGGAGTGTCGGGACAGGTGAAGCTTTCTTT
. TRBJ1-2 TRBV18 . CASSPSGTPSYGYTF TGTGCCAGCTCACCTTCCGGGACACCTAGTTATGGCTACACCTTC
. TRBJ1-5 TRBV28 . CASSQGNQPQHF TGTGCCAGCAGCCAGGGGAATCAGCCCCAGCATTTT
. TRBJ1-5 TRBV12-3/TRBV12-4 . CASSLNQNQPQHF TGTGCCAGCAGTTTAAATCAGAATCAGCCCCAGCATTTT
. TRBJ2-1 TRBV2 TRBD2 CASSEPASGISYNEQFF TGTGCCAGCAGTGAACCTGCTAGCGGTATCTCCTACAATGAGCAGTTCTTC
. TRBJ1-2 TRBV6-5 . CASRTDARGDYGYTF TGTGCCAGCAGGACGGACGCCAGGGGCGACTATGGCTACACCTTC
. TRBJ1-2 TRBV6-5 TRBD1 CASRSTGAGYTF TGTGCCAGCAGGTCTACAGGGGCTGGCTACACCTTC
. TRBJ1-6 TRBV12-5 TRBD1 CASAITRQGHNSPLHF TGTGCTAGTGCCATAACCCGACAGGGTCACAATTCACCCCTCCACTTT
once TRBJ2-3 TRBV2 TRBD2 CASSEGERGGTDTQYF TGTGCCAGCAGTGAAGGAGAGCGGGGGGGCACAGATACGCAGTATTTT
. TRBJ2-5 TRBV11-2 . CASSLEPGGRGETQYF TGTGCCAGCAGCTTAGAGCCCGGGGGACGGGGCGAGACCCAGTACTTC
. TRBJ1-2 TRBV28 . CASSSSANYGYTF TGTGCCAGCAGTTCCTCGGCTAACTATGGCTACACCTTC
. TRBJ1-1 TRBV29-1 TRBD1 CSVGGQVRNTEAFF TGCAGCGTTGGAGGACAGGTCAGGAACACTGAAGCTTTCTTT
. TRBJ2-3 TRBV7-9 TRBD2 CASRPGTSGGASDTQYF TGTGCCAGCAGACCCGGGACTAGCGGGGGGGCATCAGATACGCAGTATTTT
. TRBJ1-1 TRBV9 . CASSVGPVPEAFF TGTGCCAGCAGCGTAGGTCCGGTCCCTGAAGCTTTCTTT
. TRBJ2-2 TRBV6-1 . CASSQRANTGELFF TGTGCCAGCAGTCAGAGGGCCAACACCGGGGAGCTGTTTTTT
. TRBJ1-2 TRBV7-9 . CASSLLSATGSGYTF TGTGCCAGCAGCTTACTATCCGCTACGGGGTCCGGCTACACCTTC
. TRBJ1-5 TRBV28 . CASSSQGAPSNQPQHF TGTGCCAGCAGCTCACAGGGAGCCCCTAGCAATCAGCCCCAGCATTTT
. TRBJ2-6 TRBV5-4 . CASSLEGSGANVLTF TGTGCCAGCAGCTTGGAGGGGTCTGGGGCCAACGTCCTGACTTTC
. TRBJ2-1 TRBV7-8 . CASSLQGHLYNEQFF TGTGCCAGCAGCTTACAAGGACACCTATACAATGAGCAGTTCTTC
. TRBJ2-5 TRBV2 TRBD1 CASSELQGAQYF TGTGCCAGCAGTGAACTCCAGGGGGCCCAGTACTTC
. TRBJ1-3 TRBV6-1 . CASSERTSTMTIYF TGTGCCAGCAGTGAAAGGACATCGACGATGACCATATATTTT
. TRBJ1-3 TRBV2 TRBD1 CASSGDSSGNTIYF TGTGCCAGCAGCGGGGACAGCTCTGGAAACACCATATATTTT
. TRBJ2-7 TRBV3-1/TRBV3-2 . CASSQADSRTYEQYF TGTGCCAGCAGCCAAGCGGACAGCAGAACCTACGAGCAGTACTTC
. TRBJ1-5 TRBV10-2 TRBD1 CASTRQGGQPQHF TGCGCCAGCACCCGACAGGGCGGCCAGCCCCAGCATTTT
. TRBJ2-1 TRBV5-4 TRBD1 CASSAGTGIYNEQFF TGTGCCAGCAGCGCCGGGACAGGGATCTACAATGAGCAGTTCTTC
. TRBJ1-5 TRBV2 . CASSGEGGNQPQHF TGTGCCAGCAGCGGCGAGGGAGGCAATCAGCCCCAGCATTTT
. TRBJ1-4 TRBV30 . CAWSTKQGSNEKLFF TGTGCCTGGAGTACGAAACAGGGAAGTAATGAAAAACTGTTTTTT
. TRBJ2-3 TRBV7-2 TRBD2 CASSGRLAGRTDTQYF TGTGCCAGCAGCGGGCGACTAGCGGGCCGCACAGATACGCAGTATTTT
. TRBJ1-5 TRBV7-8 . CASSSTGQGRARQPQHF TGTGCCAGCAGCTCAACAGGGCAGGGGAGGGCCAGGCAGCCCCAGCATTTT
. TRBJ1-4 TRBV6-1 TRBD1 CASSDGQGGNEKLFF TGTGCCAGCAGTGACGGACAGGGCGGTAATGAAAAACTGTTTTTT
. TRBJ2-1 TRBV18 TRBD2 CASSPPRGGREQFF TGTGCCAGCTCACCTCCGCGGGGGGGAAGGGAGCAGTTCTTC
. TRBJ2-7 TRBV3-1/TRBV3-2 . CASSHEGRGAYEQYF TGTGCCAGCAGCCACGAAGGGCGGGGTGCCTACGAGCAGTACTTC
once TRBJ2-7 TRBV6-1 . CASSEGTGWEQYF TGTGCCAGCAGTGAAGGAACAGGGTGGGAGCAGTACTTC
. TRBJ1-1 TRBV2 . CASSVTGGLTEAFF TGTGCCAGCAGTGTGACAGGCGGGTTGACTGAAGCTTTCTTT
once TRBJ2-1 TRBV7-2 TRBD1 CASSKDRGDEQFF TGTGCCAGCAGCAAGGACAGGGGGGATGAGCAGTTCTTC
. TRBJ1-2 TRBV29-1 . CSVGAGGYGYTF TGCAGCGTTGGGGCAGGAGGGTATGGCTACACCTTC
. TRBJ2-5 TRBV24-1 . CATSHGFEEVETQYF TGTGCCACTAGTCATGGGTTCGAAGAGGTCGAGACCCAGTACTTC
. TRBJ1-5 TRBV7-9 TRBD1 CASSLSYRGDYSNQPQHF TGTGCCAGCAGCTTGAGTTACAGGGGGGATTATAGCAATCAGCCCCAGCATTTT
. TRBJ2-1 TRBV24-1 TRBD1 CATSDRGSNEQFF TGTGCCACCAGCGACAGGGGTAGTAATGAGCAGTTCTTC
. TRBJ1-4 TRBV29-1 TRBD1 CSVEVTGVREKLFF TGCAGCGTTGAAGTAACAGGGGTGAGGGAAAAACTGTTTTTT